This T cell receptor (beta chain) emerged from a study of shared clonotypes between healthy human individuals. Study results and limitations: Collection of samples was limited to blood; tissue repertoires likely differ.

This clone was counted only a few times. Antigen unknown. Trimming removed 3 bases at V and 7 bases at J, with 12 bases between. Germline assignment: CDR1 LNHNV and CDR2 YYDKDF (reference sequence). This CDR3 has 13 residues. TCRdb's table, derived via immunoSEQ multiplex PCR, lists solely in-frame clones and lacks some. The table lists more than 450,000 clones, 70% to 80% of them singletons. V and J are TRBV15 and TRBJ1-2; D is undetermined. The TCR originated in a woman in her forties in good health. Some clones in this sample may be carry-over from other donors' samples. The specimen sequenced was PBMCs. As DNA, the CDR3 is TGTGCCACCAGCAGTGAAGGCTCAACTGGCTACACCTTC. This translates into CATSSEGSTGYTF.